This T cell receptor beta chain was observed in a study of control samples from healthy donors and cancer patients. Some clones are missing from TCRdb's copy, which holds only in-frame ones; the method was immunoSEQ multiplex PCR. The repertoire holds 170,000 or so clones, with around 90% as singletons. Trimming left V 4 bases short and J 6 bases short, with 17 bases between. The CDR3 is 15 amino acids. CDR1 SGHRS and CDR2 YFSETQ come from the germline V gene. Sequenced input: blood. V and J are TRBV5-1 and TRBJ2-1; maybe TRBD1 (5 bases). This receptor was taken from a middle-aged woman in good health. The CDR3 region is CASSPDDSFANEQFF. The CDR3 DNA reads as TGCGCCAGCAGCCCCGACGACAGTTTCGCCAATGAGCAGTTCTTC.